This TCR beta chain was profiled in a study of blood T cell repertoires in COVID-19. This clone has just a few counts. TCRdb's copy holds only in-frame clones and misses some; the assay was immunoSEQ multiplex PCR. The table has 130,000 to 150,000 clones, approximately 82% seen once. This TCR derives from a human donor with acute or convalescent COVID-19. The donor label of this sample is uncertain. The specimen was peripheral blood.

The CDR3 nucleotides are TGCAGCGTTGACATGCGGGGGGCGGACACTGAAGCTTTCTTT. Translation: CSVDMRGADTEAFF. The chain carries TRBV29-1 and TRBJ1-1; a weak D match, TRBD1 (6 bases). Germline V lookup: CDR1 SQVTM, CDR2 ANQGSEA. The CDR3 contains 14 residues. Trimming pared 3 bases from V and 3 bases from J, leaving 14 bases between.